Listed here are 15 T cell receptor beta chains from one sample, sequenced in a study of blood T cell repertoires in COVID-19. This table comes from immunoSEQ multiplex PCR, and its TCRdb copy is limited to in-frame clones, with some not included. This table holds about 150,000 clones, 75% to 85% found once. Sequences were obtained from peripheral blood. Receptors originate from a woman aged 45-65 years with acute or convalescent COVID-19.

Here the CDR3 reads CASSSEAAGGDLGELFF. The CDR3 DNA reads as TGTGCCAGCAGCTCTGAGGCGGCAGGGGGCGATCTAGGGGAGCTGTTTTTT. V is TRBV28 and J is TRBJ2-2; 8 bases agree with TRBD1. The CDR3 sequence is 17 residues long. CDR1 is MDHEN, CDR2 SYDVKM, per germline. Losses at the gene ends were 6 bases for V and 8 bases for J; bases not matched to a gene: 17.

Comment on this clone: Because the CDR3 is missing its conserved closing phenylalanine or tryptophan, this is likely a read error. No DNA is shown, since the ends of the CDR3 on it are uncertain; the CDR3 is the one TCRdb lists. The CDR3 region is CASSHGARS. The chain couples TRBV4-1 to TRBJ1-5; the table gives TRBD1 as D, unverified against the DNA. Germline CDR1 reads MGHRA; CDR2 reads YSYEKL. The CDR3 adds up to 9 amino acids, both ends counted.

The chain recombines TRBV7-6 with TRBJ2-1; weak D call: TRBD2 (6 bases). The V gene lost 8 bases and the J gene lost 0 bases, with 14 bases spanning the gap. The CDR3 spans 15 residues. CDR1 and CDR2 from the germline V gene are SGHVS and FNYEAQ. DNA for the CDR3: TGTGCCAGCGGCGATAGCGGAAGCTCCTACAATGAGCAGTTCTTC. Protein sequence: CASGDSGSSYNEQFF.

The count of this clone is one. CDR3 sequence: CASSQAFRRGYTF. The CDR3, as DNA: TGTGCCAGCAGCCAGGCCTTCCGGAGGGGCTACACCTTC. The J gene is TRBJ1-2, the V gene TRBV5-5, with D uncertain. V lost 4 bases, J lost 8 bases, and 15 bases lay in between. This CDR3 has 13 residues. Germline-derived CDR1 and CDR2 are SGHKS and YYEKEE (reference sequence).

V usage is TRBV25-1 and J usage is TRBJ2-5; D perhaps matches TRBD2 (5 bases). Per germline, CDR1 MGHDK and CDR2 SYGVNS. With 2 bases removed from V and 1 base from J, the gap between germline ends came to 11 bases. The CDR3 has 15 residues. This CDR3 reads CASSELEGSQETQYF. The CDR3, as DNA: TGTGCCAGCAGTGAACTAGAGGGCTCCCAAGAGACCCAGTACTTC.

The chain couples TRBV2 to TRBJ2-1; the match to TRBD1 covers 7 bases. CDR3 length: 13 residues. The V gene's germline CDR1 is SNHLY and CDR2 FYNNEI. Germline trimming cut 3 bases from V and 8 bases from J; bases unmatched to any gene: 4. The DNA for the CDR3 is TGTGCCAGCAGTGAGACAGGGTACGATGAGCAGTTCTTC. Its translation: CASSETGYDEQFF.

The genes are TRBV5-4 and TRBJ2-3; 8 bases fit TRBD2. The germline V gene encodes CDR1 SGHNT and CDR2 YYREEE (reference sequence). The junction had 10 bases not matched to a gene; V was cut back by 4 bases and J by 3 bases. The CDR3 has 16 amino acids. The CDR3 loop is CASSPWGRGGTDTQYF. CDR3 in DNA: TGTGCCAGCAGCCCCTGGGGTCGGGGGGGAACAGATACGCAGTATTTT.

The chain carries TRBV5-1 and TRBJ2-3; TRBD2 agrees at 7 bases. The CDR3 consists of 16 residues. The germline CDR1 and CDR2 sequences are SGHRS and YFSETQ. Trimming removed 4 bases from V and 0 bases from J; junction bases left unmatched: 8. For the CDR3, the DNA is TGCGCCAGCAGCCCAGTGGGGGGGACTAGCACAGATACGCAGTATTTT. Amino acid sequence: CASSPVGGTSTDTQYF. Looking up the rest from reference TRBV5-1 and TRBJ2-3 gives the full variable domain: KAGVTQTPRYLIKTRGQQVTLSCSPISGHRSVSWYQQTPGQGLQFLFEYFSETQRNKGNFPGRFSGRQFSNSRSEMNVSTLELGDSALYLCASSPVGGTSTDTQYFGPGTRLTVL.

This chain links TRBV2 with TRBJ2-1; TRBD1 matches 8 bases. The CDR3 spans 15 residues. In germline, CDR1 is SNHLY, CDR2 FYNNEI. V was clipped by 6 bases and J by 7 bases; unmatched bases: 11. The CDR3 DNA is TGTGCCAGCAGGGCCCAATCGACAGGGGCGAATGAGCAGTTCTTC. Its translation: CASRAQSTGANEQFF.

The V gene is TRBV6-6, the J gene TRBJ1-2, with 7 bases matching TRBD1. The CDR3 runs to 14 residues. CDR1 is MNHNY and CDR2 is SVGAGI in the germline V gene (reference sequence). With V trimmed by 0 bases and J by 6 bases, 4 bases remained unmatched. In DNA, the CDR3 is TGTGCCAGCAGTTACTCGGGCGACAGGGATGGCTACACCTTC. Protein: CASSYSGDRDGYTF.

The genes are TRBV7-8 and TRBJ1-5; D ambiguous. Per germline, CDR1 SGHVS and CDR2 FQNEAQ. V dropped 4 bases and J dropped 6 bases, with 7 bases sitting between them. The CDR3 has 12 residues. The CDR3 nucleotides read TGTGCCAGCAGCTCTCCCCCTCAGCCCCAGCATTTT. Amino acid sequence: CASSSPPQPQHF.

The chain joins TRBV19 to TRBJ1-6; 10 positions match TRBD1. The J segment lost 10 bases and the V segment lost 7 bases, leaving 7 bases of the junction unmatched. Germline CDR1 LNHDA, CDR2 SQIVND (reference sequence). The CDR3 contains 14 residues. Here the CDR3 DNA reads TGTGCCAGTATTGGACAGGGGGAATACTCACCCCTCCACTTT. Its protein is CASIGQGEYSPLHF.

The J gene is TRBJ2-3, the V gene TRBV11-2; 11 positions match TRBD2. The junction had 9 bases not matched to a gene; V was cut back by 4 bases and J by 6 bases. Germline values: CDR1 SGHAT, CDR2 FQNNGV. CDR3 size: 16 residues. CDR3 region: CASSSDSGGAGDTQYF. The CDR3 region has the DNA TGTGCCAGCAGCTCTGATAGCGGGGGGGCCGGGGATACGCAGTATTTT.

The V call is TRBV13, the J call TRBJ2-5; D unresolved. The germline CDR1 and CDR2 sequences are PRHDT and FYEKMQ (reference sequence). The germline V and J ends were trimmed by 6 bases and 2 bases, with 10 bases remaining between them. This CDR3 is built from 13 residues. The CDR3 loop is CASRPPAQETQYF. In DNA form, the CDR3 reads TGTGCCAGCAGACCCCCCGCGCAAGAGACCCAGTACTTC. Supplemented by reference TRBV13 and TRBJ2-5, the full variable domain reads AAGVIQSPRHLIKEKRETATLKCYPIPRHDTVYWYQQGPGQDPQFLISFYEKMQSDKGSIPDRFSAQQFSDYHSELNMSSLELGDSALYFCASRPPAQETQYFGPGTRLLVL.

This clone was picked up a small number of times. V usage is TRBV10-2 and J usage is TRBJ2-5, with 11 bases lining up with TRBD2. J was trimmed by 5 bases and V by 6 bases; bases with no gene match: 11. Germline V gene sequence: CDR1 WSHSY, CDR2 SAAADI. This CDR3 has 16 amino acids. This CDR3 is CASSPSLAGGQETQYF. CDR3 DNA: TGCGCCAGCAGCCCCTCCTTAGCGGGGGGGCAGGAGACCCAGTACTTC.